Each of the 20 T cell receptor beta chains below was sequenced from the same sample in a study of cytomegalovirus exposure and HLA in healthy donors (dated 2017 in TCRdb). Library preparation employed the immunoSEQ multiplex PCR assay. For the multiplex PCR, a mixture combining 60 forward primers for TCR Vbeta segments and 13 reverse primers for TCR Jbeta segments was used. TCRdb took over this immuneACCESS table, retaining in-frame rearrangements with V and J assigned. Such tables are incomplete; in checked studies, under half of the missing clones stem from an unresolved V gene, and the remainder is unexplained. The sample table holds about 82,000 clones, of which roughly 70% were seen once. The biggest ten clones account for 7.5% to 9.5% of the sample. The sequencing input was PBMCs. The origin of the receptors is a man aged 40-49 years in good health and CMV-seropositive.

The sample holds a few counts of this clone. The chain uses TRBV7-9 and TRBJ2-5; perhaps TRBD1 as D (6 bases). CDR3 length: 17 amino acids. Trimming pared 5 bases from V and 0 bases from J, leaving 19 bases between. Germline V gene sequence: CDR1 SEHNR, CDR2 FQNEAQ (reference sequence). CDR3 sequence: CASSPRRARDNQETQYF. In nucleotides, the CDR3 is TGTGCCAGCAGCCCCCGCCGGGCCAGGGACAACCAAGAGACCCAGTACTTC.

This chain joins TRBV4-2 and TRBJ1-4; tentatively, D is TRBD1 (5 bases). The V gene lost 4 bases and the J gene lost 7 bases, with 13 bases spanning the gap. CDR1 and CDR2 from the germline V gene are LGHNA and YNFKEQ. The CDR3 covers 14 residues. CDR3 in DNA: TGTGCCAGCAGCCCGGGACTTTTGACTGAAAAACTGTTTTTT. The encoded protein is CASSPGLLTEKLFF.

The chain carries TRBV2 and TRBJ1-6; TRBD1 aligns across 7 bases. J lost 5 bases, V lost 6 bases, and 7 bases had no gene match. The CDR3 covers 15 residues. Germline V gene data show CDR1 as SNHLY and CDR2 as FYNNEI. CDR3 in amino acids: CASSSTGNDNSPLHF. DNA of the CDR3: TGTGCCAGCAGCTCGACAGGGAACGATAATTCACCCCTCCACTTT.

This chain links TRBV7-6 with TRBJ1-2, with a weak D call TRBD1 (5 bases). The germline V gene has CDR1 SGHVS and CDR2 FNYEAQ. V was pared by 0 bases and J by 4 bases, with 12 bases between. The CDR3 runs to 15 residues. The CDR3 nucleotides are TGTGCCAGCAGCTTAGCGGGAAGGGGAACCTATGGCTACACCTTC. This codes for CASSLAGRGTYGYTF.

V gene TRBV28 combines with J gene TRBJ2-7; possible D gene TRBD1, 5 bases. Germline lookup yields CDR1 MDHEN and CDR2 SYDVKM. V shed 2 bases and J shed 0 bases, with 8 bases lying between them. The CDR3 length is 14 residues. CDR3 in amino acids: CASSLGAPSYEQYF. The DNA for the CDR3 is TGTGCCAGCAGTTTAGGGGCCCCCTCCTACGAGCAGTACTTC.

The chain uses TRBV28 and TRBJ2-5, with 7 bases identical to TRBD2. Trimming took 7 bases from V and 5 from J; bases not matched to a gene: 19. The length of the CDR3 is 17 residues. Germline V gene data show CDR1 as MDHEN and CDR2 as SYDVKM. The CDR3 nucleotides are TGTGCCAGCAAGTGGGCAGTGGTCGGGGGGAACCGGGAGACCCAGTACTTC. As protein: CASKWAVVGGNRETQYF.

This sequence joins TRBV7-2 and TRBJ2-7; D remains ambiguous. The CDR3 extends over 14 amino acids. Germline V lookup: CDR1 SGHTA, CDR2 FQGNSA. The V end was cut by 1 base, the J end by 0 bases, with 7 bases between. CDR3 sequence reads: CASSLELISYEQYF. The CDR3 coding sequence is TGTGCCAGCAGCTTAGAACTTATCTCCTACGAGCAGTACTTC.

This clone occurred a few times. The V gene is TRBV6-1, the J gene TRBJ2-7; D is perhaps TRBD1 (6 bases). Germline V gives CDR1 MNHNS, CDR2 SASEGT. V lost 5 bases to trimming and J lost 7 bases, with 9 bases between them. The CDR3 loop spans 11 amino acids. The CDR3 DNA is TGTGCCAGCAGTTTGGGGGCGGAGCAGTACTTC. This encodes CASSLGAEQYF.

V and J are TRBV9 and TRBJ2-5, with 9 bases matching TRBD2. The CDR3 loop spans 15 amino acids. The germline V gene encodes CDR1 SGDLS and CDR2 YYNGEE. The ends lost 4 bases at V and 5 bases at J; junction bases unmatched: 9. The CDR3, as DNA: TGTGCCAGCAGCACCACACTAGCGGGTCGGGAGACCCAGTACTTC. Translated: CASSTTLAGRETQYF.

The chain couples TRBV11-3 to TRBJ2-1; 9 bases match TRBD2. The V gene end was trimmed by 3 bases and the J gene end by 8 bases; junction bases not matched to a gene: 8. CDR1 is SGHNT and CDR2 is YENEEA in the germline V gene. The CDR3 is 15 residues long. The CDR3 bases are TGTGCCAGCAGCTTGGAGGCTAGCGGGACCTATGAGCAGTTCTTC. This encodes CASSLEASGTYEQFF.

This clone was seen once. The chain recombines TRBV27 with TRBJ2-1; 9 nucleotides agree with TRBD2. After removal of 7 bases from V and 7 bases from J, the junction contained 8 bases not matched to a gene. Germline assignment: CDR1 MNHEY and CDR2 SMNVEV (reference sequence). The CDR3 covers 14 residues. The CDR3 spells CASTSGRLGNEQFF. CDR3 sequence (DNA): TGTGCCAGCACAAGCGGGAGGTTAGGGAATGAGCAGTTCTTC.

This clone was picked up one time. The V gene is TRBV28, the J gene TRBJ2-7; D is perhaps TRBD1 (5 bases). V gave up 7 bases and J gave up 5 bases, with 21 bases separating them. Germline V CDR1 and CDR2: MDHEN, SYDVKM. The CDR3 length is 15 residues. In DNA, the CDR3 is TGTGCCAGCACCCCTGGGTCTACAGGCCTCCACGAGCAGTACTTC. It is translated as CASTPGSTGLHEQYF.

The DNA of the CDR3 is TGTGCCAGCAGTGAATCCGCGGGAATGGAGGGCTACACCTTC. Residues: CASSESAGMEGYTF. The rearrangement links TRBV25-1 to TRBJ1-2; D gene unclear. This CDR3 is built from 14 residues. V dropped 1 base and J dropped 8 bases, with 14 bases sitting between them. From germline, CDR1 is MGHDK and CDR2 SYGVNS.

The genes are TRBV28 and TRBJ1-2; TRBD1 matches 7 bases. CDR3 length: 11 amino acids. The J segment lost 8 bases and the V segment lost 8 bases, leaving 5 bases of the junction unmatched. Germline lookup yields CDR1 MDHEN and CDR2 SYDVKM. The CDR3 nucleotides are TGTGCCAGCCAGGGGGTTAGCGGCTACACCTTC. Residues: CASQGVSGYTF.

J is TRBJ1-5 and V is TRBV28; 8 positions match TRBD1. J gave up 6 bases and V 7 bases, and 8 bases lay outside the gene matches. Germline CDR1 is MDHEN and CDR2 is SYDVKM. The CDR3 has 14 amino acids. The CDR3 region has the DNA TGTGCCAGCAATCAGCAGGGGGCAACTCAGCCCCAGCATTTT. Protein: CASNQQGATQPQHF.

The chain has TRBV27 and TRBJ2-7; the match to TRBD2 covers 12 bases. CDR1 and CDR2 (germline): MNHEY, SMNVEV (reference sequence). J gave up 0 bases and V 5 bases, and 2 bases lay outside the gene matches. The CDR3 runs 15 residues. DNA of the CDR3: TGTGCCAGCAGTCGGACTAGCGGGACCTCCTACGAGCAGTACTTC. Protein: CASSRTSGTSYEQYF.

This clone was recorded only once. The rearrangement joins TRBV9 to TRBJ1-3; D not resolved. Trimming left V 0 bases short and J 4 bases short, with 8 bases between. The CDR3 totals 14 residues. Germline CDR1 SGDLS, CDR2 YYNGEE. The CDR3 sequence is CASSVEMRGNTIYF. As DNA, the CDR3 is TGTGCCAGCAGCGTAGAGATGAGAGGAAACACCATATATTTT.

The gene calls are TRBV23-1 and TRBJ2-3; TRBD2 matches at 7 bases. TRBV23-1 belongs to the ORF category, with a function that is uncertain. This CDR3 has 22 amino acids. Trimming took 2 bases from V and 0 from J; bases not matched to a gene: 23. CDR3: CASSQPNLTLADTDPSTDTQYF. The CDR3 nucleotides read TGCGCCAGCAGTCAACCAAATCTTACCCTAGCGGATACGGACCCTAGCACAGATACGCAGTATTTT.

This chain connects TRBV10-2 to TRBJ2-5; tentative D call: TRBD2 (6 bases). The DNA end is a closer match to TRBJ2-7, so the J assignment may be wrong. Looked up from germline, CDR1 is WSHSY and CDR2 is SAAADI. The length of the CDR3 is 14 residues. CDR3 sequence: CASKAGSTSYEQYF. CDR3 coding DNA: TGCGCCAGCAAGGCGGGGAGCACATCCTACGAGCAGTACTTC.

This chain links TRBV4-1 with TRBJ2-7, with 7 bases lining up with TRBD1. This CDR3 region has 14 residues. Trimming at V came to 4 bases and at J to 3 bases, leaving 6 bases not matched to a gene. Germline CDR1 MGHRA, CDR2 YSYEKL. Written as DNA, the CDR3 is TGCGCCAGCAGCCCAGGGGGTTCTCGCTACGAGCAGTACTTC. It translates to CASSPGGSRYEQYF.